This T cell receptor (beta chain) emerged from a study of beta chain features in type 1 diabetes. Findings of the study overall: For cells with high TCR expression, cDNA sequencing could yield over-representation. Patients and controls would be equally affected if PCR favored shorter templates.

The table lists this clone with a few counts. The antigen is unknown. Since no conserved phenylalanine or tryptophan closes the CDR3, a read error is the likely cause. The DNA is omitted, as the CDR3 cannot be located on it reliably, and the CDR3 follows TCRdb's listing. Per donor, one heparinised blood draw averaged about 116 mL. CDR1 is MDHEN and CDR2 is SYDVKM in the germline V gene. The CDR3 comprises 14 residues, both ends counted. Sequencing targeted expressed TCRB transcripts, as all isolated RNA had been reverse transcribed. TCRdb's table, derived via immunoSEQ multiplex PCR, lists solely in-frame clones and lacks some. The sample contains roughly 230,000 clones, 9% to 10% of which appear only once.

What was sequenced was naive CD4+ T cells from blood. V usage is TRBV28 and J usage is TRBJ2-3; the D call in the table, TRBD2, was not verified against the DNA. The source is a woman aged 18-29 years in good health. The CDR3 protein is CASSWVLAGALNFV.